This T cell receptor (beta chain) came from a study of radiation and T cells in renal cell carcinoma. Germline CDR1 reads SNHLY; CDR2 reads FYNNEI. The CDR3 is made up of 12 amino acids. V gave up 2 bases and J gave up 5 bases, with 6 bases separating them. Some clones are missing from TCRdb's copy, which holds only in-frame ones; the method was immunoSEQ multiplex PCR. This table holds 130,000 to 150,000 clones, about 88% found once. The time point was: baseline pretreatment blood. Treatment specified: 15 Gy SBRT to primary tumor, nephrectomy 4 weeks later. This specimen was blood, taken from a patient whose treatment included radiotherapy and nephrectomy. The receptor was derived from a woman aged 50 to 60 with renal cell carcinoma. This rearrangement joins TRBV2 to TRBJ1-2; D is uncertain. CDR3 sequence: CASSEMSYGYTF. The CDR3 bases are TGTGCCAGCAGTGAAATGAGTTATGGCTACACCTTC. Combining the CDR3 with reference TRBV2 and TRBJ1-2 gives the whole variable domain EPEVTQTPSHQVTQMGQEVILRCVPISNHLYFYWYRQILGQKVEFLVSFYNNEISEKSEIFDDQFSVERPDGSNFTLKIRSTKLEDSAMYFCASSEMSYGYTFGSGTRLTVV.